This T cell receptor beta chain was identified during a study of CD8 T cells in Susac syndrome. RNA totalling roughly 0.45 to 1 ug underwent reverse transcription with random hexamers. In TCRdb, the immunoSEQ multiplex PCR reads were re-called with MiXCR into one record per CDR3 protein. The sample lists some 160,000 distinct CDR3 sequences, about 94% occurring once. This CDR3 contains 13 residues. Germline CDR1 and CDR2: KGHSH and LQKENI. Between the trimmed V and J ends, which lost 0 bases and 5 bases, there was a span of 7 bases. The TEMRA cells underwent FACS enrichment, while the CD8+ and CD4+ T cells underwent negative isolation.

The chain uses TRBV18 and TRBJ2-5; D possibly corresponds to TRBD1 (6 bases). Sequencing was done on a sample of CD4+ T cells from PBMCs. The receptor comes from a human donor with Susac syndrome. The CDR3 DNA follows: TGTGCCAGCTCACCACCCCAGGGGGAGACCCAGTACTTC. This codes for CASSPPQGETQYF.